This T cell receptor beta chain was profiled in a study of control samples from healthy donors and cancer patients. The repertoire was sequenced with immunoSEQ multiplex PCR; TCRdb's copy has only in-frame clones and lacks some. The sample holds about 71,000 clones; roughly 89% are singletons and the top ten take around a fifth. The V gene lost 11 bases and the J gene lost 0 bases, with 11 bases spanning the gap. This CDR3 contains 13 residues. Germline CDR1 MNHEY, CDR2 SVGAGI. Specimen: PBMCs. This receptor was taken from a man aged 60 to 75 with lung cancer. This chain connects TRBV6-5 to TRBJ1-5, with a weak D call TRBD1 (6 bases). CDR3 region: CAGNRDSNQPQHF. The DNA for the CDR3 is TGTGCCGGAAACAGGGATAGCAATCAGCCCCAGCATTTT.